The TCR beta chain under discussion was sequenced for a study of blood T cells in healthy people across ages. A second about 6 to 12 cycle PCR used barcoded and J-beta primers. TCRdb reprocessed the 5' RACE reads with MiXCR, giving one entry per CDR3 protein. The repertoire consists of approximately 1,100,000 distinct CDR3 sequences, with 40% to 50% occurring once and the leading ten covering approximately 17%. Trimming removed 2 bases from V and 5 bases from J; junction bases left unmatched: 15. The CDR3 loop spans 18 amino acids. Germline V gene lookup returns CDR1 MNHEY and CDR2 SVGAGI. This clonotype was detected a few times. What it binds is unknown. Study findings and constraints: Reliance upon unsorted PBMCs precluded definitive naive versus antigen-experienced comparison.

The origin of this receptor is a woman aged 60-75 years in good health. The sample comprised blood. The J gene is TRBJ2-1, the V gene TRBV6-5; 7 nucleotides align to TRBD2. CDR3 nucleotides: TGTGCCAGCAGTTACCTCATTAGGGACTACCCGGAGGACAATGAGCAGTTCTTC. This encodes CASSYLIRDYPEDNEQFF.